Here is one T cell receptor beta chain with its context. Its target is unknown. The repertoire was sequenced with immunoSEQ multiplex PCR; TCRdb's copy has only in-frame clones and lacks some. Of about 50,000 clones detected, 73% appear once; the ten largest clones hold 9.5% to 12%. The entry originates in a study of PD-1 blockade in classical Hodgkin lymphoma. The study, taken as a whole, reports: Relative to healthy donors, newly diagnosed patients reportedly had lower baseline TCR diversity, which was reported as lower still in relapsed/refractory patients.

This CDR3 has 14 residues. Germline trimming cut 1 base from V and 8 bases from J; bases unmatched to any gene: 2. Germline CDR1 reads SGHVS; CDR2 reads FNYEAQ. After autologous stem cell transplantation all patients relapsed, and prior brentuximab vedotin exposure differed between cohorts. This chain joins TRBV7-6 and TRBJ1-4, with TRBD1 matching 9 bases. The TCR originated in a human donor with classical Hodgkin lymphoma. Sequencing was performed on peripheral blood mononuclear cells (PBMCs), taken at baseline. This chain's CDR3 is CASSLETGGEKLFF. In DNA form, the CDR3 reads TGTGCCAGCAGCTTAGAGACAGGGGGAGAAAAACTGTTTTTT. The whole variable domain, remainder taken from reference TRBV7-6 and TRBJ1-4, is GAGVSQSPRYKVTKRGQDVALRCDPISGHVSLYWYRQALGQGPEFLTYFNYEAQQDKSGLPNDRFSAERPEGSISTLTIQRTEQRDSAMYRCASSLETGGEKLFFGSGTQLSVL.